A few counts support the clone carrying this T cell receptor beta chain. Its antigen is unknown. V lost 4 bases to trimming and J lost 3 bases; unmatched junction nucleotides: 4. The germline gives CDR1 SGHDT, CDR2 YYEEEE. The CDR3 contains 15 residues. No treatment had been given to any patient before thyroid surgery. The authors' processing: The study took CDR3 differences across clinicopathological groups and made a distant-metastasis classifier for papillary thyroid cancer from them. TCRdb re-processed the PCR reads through MiXCR. V and J calls and clone size were set by TCRdb, not the authors. The sample carries 100,000 or so clones, 15% recorded once. The sample is drawn from a study of metastatic and nonmetastatic thyroid tumors. Study details: It was across blood and tumor or nodule tissue from malignant and benign thyroid patients that repertoires were compared.

Findings and limits, study-wide: Relative to benign nodules, malignant thyroid tumors were reportedly characterized by significantly elevated TCR beta diversity in blood and tumor.

The V and J genes are TRBV5-6 and TRBJ1-4; TRBD1 matches 9 bases. Sequencing was done on a sample of blood. This receptor was taken from a female donor with papillary thyroid cancer or a benign thyroid nodule (not recorded which). Some clones in this sample may be carry-over from other donors' samples. In DNA, the CDR3 is TGTGCCAGCAGCAGGCGGACAGGGGCTAATGAAAAACTGTTTTTT. The encoded protein is CASSRRTGANEKLFF.